Below, 20 T cell receptor beta chains from the same sample are listed, as sequenced in a study of vaccination and CD4 T cells after COVID-19. Their antigen targets remain unknown. Documented treatment: approximately nine-day PBMC culture with coronavirus spike peptide pools or control peptides (ViraFEST assay). Sequencing of cultured CD4+ T cell DNA used the Oncomine TCR Beta short-read assay. TCRdb processed the PCR reads anew with MiXCR; each CDR3 protein has one entry. The table records some 10,000 distinct CDR3 sequences, around 58% of them present only once. Sequenced input: CD4+ T cells from blood, cultured in vitro. These receptors all come from a human donor who had recovered from COVID-19.

In this sample, this clonotype turned up a few times. This chain links TRBV6-5 with TRBJ1-6; D uncertain. The CDR3 totals 15 residues. The V gene's germline CDR1 is MNHEY and CDR2 SVGAGI. Deletions cut 0 bases from V and 0 bases from J, with 3 bases between. CDR3 nucleotide sequence: TGTGCCAGCAGTTACTCGCCCTCCTATAATTCACCCCTCCACTTT. This encodes CASSYSPSYNSPLHF.

The rearrangement links TRBV4-2 to TRBJ1-1, with D perhaps matching TRBD1 (5 bases). V lost 4 bases and J 3 bases, leaving 12 bases between the germline ends. The CDR3 consists of 14 residues. Germline CDR1 reads LGHNA; CDR2 reads YNFKEQ. CDR3 amino acids: CASSLWGGDTEAFF. CDR3 nucleotide sequence: TGTGCCAGCAGCCTTTGGGGGGGGGACACTGAAGCTTTCTTT.

The chain combines TRBV20-1 with TRBJ1-4; D uncertain. The germline CDR1 and CDR2 sequences are DFQATT and SNEGSKA (reference sequence). Trimming took 6 bases from V and 8 from J, leaving 13 bases between them. The CDR3 extends over 12 amino acids. This CDR3 is CSAPGMKEKLFF. The CDR3 bases are TGCAGTGCCCCCGGGATGAAGGAAAAACTGTTTTTT.

This chain's CDR3 is CASSSKTSQGQETQYF. CDR3 DNA: TGTGCCAGCAGCTCCAAGACATCCCAGGGGCAAGAGACCCAGTACTTC. This chain joins TRBV7-8 and TRBJ2-5; D might be TRBD1 (6 bases). The CDR3 totals 16 residues. V lost 4 bases and J lost 2, with 17 bases in between. Germline assignment: CDR1 SGHVS and CDR2 FQNEAQ.

This chain uses TRBV29-1 with TRBJ1-2; a weak D match, TRBD1 (5 bases). CDR1 is SQVTM and CDR2 is ANQGSEA in the germline V gene. CDR3 length: 13 amino acids. V gave up 3 bases and J gave up 5 bases, with 13 bases separating them. The CDR3 loop reads CSVEPGRGYGYTF. CDR3 nucleotide sequence: TGCAGCGTTGAGCCCGGGAGGGGTTATGGCTACACCTTC.

The chain is built from TRBV28 and TRBJ2-3, with 11 bases identical to TRBD2. The CDR3 has 17 amino acids. The trim removed 2 bases at V and 3 bases at J, leaving 7 bases unmatched. Germline CDR1 MDHEN, CDR2 SYDVKM. The CDR3 sequence: CASSLELAGVGTDTQYF. CDR3 in DNA: TGTGCCAGCAGTTTAGAACTAGCGGGAGTTGGTACAGATACGCAGTATTTT.

V is TRBV20-1 and J is TRBJ2-5; 11 bases match TRBD1. Germline assignment: CDR1 DFQATT and CDR2 SNEGSKA (reference sequence). Trimming removed 8 bases from V and 5 bases from J; junction bases left unmatched: 7. The CDR3 runs 13 residues. CDR3 region: CSSGTGGLETQYF. The CDR3 DNA reads TGCAGTTCCGGGACAGGGGGTTTGGAGACCCAGTACTTC.

This clonotype was counted between two and nine times. CDR3 in amino acids: CASTSMINRGIRNQPQHF. The CDR3 DNA sequence: TGTGCCAGTACCTCCATGATAAACAGGGGAATTAGAAATCAGCCCCAGCATTTT. The V gene is TRBV19, the J gene TRBJ1-5; 7 bases line up with TRBD1. The germline V gene has CDR1 LNHDA and CDR2 SQIVND (reference sequence). Germline trimming cut 7 bases from V and 4 bases from J; bases unmatched to any gene: 19. There are 18 residues in the CDR3.

This clonotype was detected a few times. This chain uses TRBV20-1 with TRBJ1-3; D call uncertain. The CDR3 has 15 amino acids. Deletions cut 3 bases from V and 0 bases from J, with 12 bases between. Germline V CDR1 and CDR2: DFQATT, SNEGSKA (reference sequence). CDR3 DNA sequence: TGCAGTGCTAGTATGCTGGGGAACTCTGGAAACACCATATATTTT. Translation: CSASMLGNSGNTIYF.

This clonotype has a single count. The chain links TRBV6-2 or TRBV6-3 to TRBJ2-6; D is undetermined. V was clipped by 10 bases and J by 5 bases, with 15 bases between them. CDR3 length equals 14 residues. The germline V gene has CDR1 MNHEY and CDR2 SVGEGT. The CDR3 protein is CATQLPGRANVLTF. The CDR3 DNA reads TGTGCCACCCAGCTCCCCGGACGGGCCAACGTCCTGACTTTC.

This clonotype turned up a few times. The J gene is TRBJ1-1, the V gene TRBV6-2 or TRBV6-3; tentatively, D is TRBD1 (5 bases). Trimming left V 8 bases short and J 1 base short, with 17 bases between. CDR3 length: 15 amino acids. Germline V gives CDR1 MNHEY, CDR2 SVGEGT. CDR3 region: CASHDGRGRNTEAFF. The CDR3 nucleotides are TGTGCCAGCCATGACGGCCGGGGGAGGAACACTGAAGCTTTCTTT.

V usage is TRBV24-1 and J usage is TRBJ2-1, with 7 positions matching TRBD2. J gave up 4 bases and V 3 bases, and 14 bases lay outside the gene matches. This CDR3 is built from 18 residues. CDR1 is KGHDR, CDR2 SFDVKD, per germline. The DNA for the CDR3 is TGTGCCACCAGTGATCCAGGCGACGGGGGGAAGGGATACAATGAGCAGTTCTTC. Amino acids: CATSDPGDGGKGYNEQFF.

The chain carries TRBV2 and TRBJ2-2; weak D call: TRBD2 (5 bases). The V end lost 1 base, the J end lost 5 bases, and 5 bases lay between the germline ends. There are 13 residues in the CDR3. Germline-derived CDR1 and CDR2 are SNHLY and FYNNEI. The CDR3 DNA is TGTGCCAGCAGTGAAGGCGGGACCGGGGAGCTGTTTTTT. As protein: CASSEGGTGELFF.

The rearrangement links TRBV19 to TRBJ2-2, with 9 positions matching TRBD1. CDR3 length: 23 amino acids. Germline V lookup: CDR1 LNHDA, CDR2 SQIVND (reference sequence). V trimming: 4 bases; J trimming: 0 bases; junction bases outside the gene matches: 24. The CDR3 DNA follows: TGTGCCAGTAGTACCCCCTTACCGGGACAGGGTGGAGTTCGAACCACGAACACCGGGGAGCTGTTTTTT. Translating gives CASSTPLPGQGGVRTTNTGELFF. Complete variable domain (other parts from reference TRBV19 and TRBJ2-2): DGGITQSPKYLFRKEGQNVTLSCEQNLNHDAMYWYRQDPGQGLRLIYYSQIVNDFQKGDIAEGYSVSREKKESFPLTVTSAQKNPTAFYLCASSTPLPGQGGVRTTNTGELFFGEGSRLTVL.

This chain uses TRBV28 with TRBJ1-2, with 8 bases matching TRBD1. Germline CDR1 is MDHEN and CDR2 is SYDVKM. The length of the CDR3 is 14 residues. Trimming cost V 5 bases and J 8 bases; bases outside gene matches: 10. The CDR3 sequence: CASSPQGAGFGYTF. The CDR3 DNA follows: TGTGCCAGCAGTCCCCAGGGGGCTGGGTTCGGCTACACCTTC.

The chain is built from TRBV12-3 or TRBV12-4 and TRBJ2-1; no clear D. CDR3 size: 14 residues. V was shortened by 1 base and J by 6 bases, with 10 bases between the two germline ends. DNA for the CDR3: TGTGCCAGCAGTTTAGAAGGGCCCCCCAATGAGCAGTTCTTC. Translating gives CASSLEGPPNEQFF.

This sequence joins TRBV7-9 and TRBJ1-2; weak D call: TRBD1 (5 bases). V lost 3 bases, J lost 8 bases, and 10 bases lay in between. The CDR3 loop spans 12 amino acids. The germline gives CDR1 SEHNR, CDR2 FQNEAQ (reference sequence). Here the CDR3 DNA reads TGTGCCAGCAGCTTCGGCAGGGAAGGCTACACCTTC. Protein: CASSFGREGYTF.

A few counts support this clonotype. The V and J genes are TRBV20-1 and TRBJ2-1; TRBD2 agrees at 13 bases. The junction had 19 bases not matched to a gene; V was cut back by 5 bases and J by 0 bases. Looked up from germline, CDR1 is DFQATT and CDR2 is SNEGSKA (reference sequence). This CDR3 is 21 amino acids long. CDR3 sequence: CSAPPRALAGGPKSSYNEQFF. CDR3 nucleotide sequence: TGCAGTGCTCCACCCCGGGCACTAGCGGGGGGGCCGAAGAGCTCCTACAATGAGCAGTTCTTC.

The chain employs TRBV6-5 and TRBJ1-2; D gene uncertain. This CDR3 is 13 amino acids long. V shed 4 bases and J shed 7 bases, with 13 bases lying between them. Germline values: CDR1 MNHEY, CDR2 SVGAGI. The CDR3 is CASSSPQPGGYTF. CDR3 nucleotides: TGTGCCAGCAGTTCACCACAGCCTGGTGGCTACACCTTC.

The V and J genes are TRBV20-1 and TRBJ1-6; the match to TRBD1 covers 8 bases. The ends lost 0 bases at V and 13 bases at J; junction bases unmatched: 8. CDR1 and CDR2 (germline): DFQATT, SNEGSKA (reference sequence). The CDR3 totals 14 residues. The CDR3 sequence: CSARDAGQGSPLHF. The CDR3 DNA reads TGCAGTGCTAGAGATGCAGGACAGGGATCCCCCCTCCACTTT.